The 14 T cell receptor beta chains below all came from one sample that was sequenced in a study of CD8 T cells in Susac syndrome. cDNA came from around 0.54 to 1 ug RNA primed by random hexamers. TCRdb reprocessed the immunoSEQ multiplex PCR reads via MiXCR and lists one record per CDR3 protein. The data show some 65,000 distinct CDR3 sequences, approximately 93% seen once. Sequenced input: CD8+ T cells from PBMCs. The receptors were gathered from a human donor with multiple sclerosis.

This chain joins TRBV30 and TRBJ2-1; 7 bases line up with TRBD1. There are 13 residues in the CDR3. Germline V gene data show CDR1 as GTSNPN and CDR2 as SVGIG (reference sequence). V gave up 5 bases and J gave up 5 bases; unmatched junction bases: 6. CDR3 nucleotides: TGTGCCTGGGACCCCACAGGGGACAATGAGCAGTTCTTC. Translated, it gives CAWDPTGDNEQFF.

The V and J genes are TRBV15 and TRBJ1-1; D call uncertain. The germline gives CDR1 LNHNV, CDR2 YYDKDF (reference sequence). The germline V and J ends were trimmed by 0 bases and 3 bases, with 5 bases remaining between them. This CDR3 has 13 residues. CDR3 nucleotide sequence: TGTGCCACCAGCAGAGATGCGGACACTGAAGCTTTCTTT. It codes for CATSRDADTEAFF.

The V gene is TRBV27, the J gene TRBJ2-1, with D tentatively TRBD2 (5 bases). The CDR3 extends over 13 amino acids. V was trimmed by 6 bases and J by 8 bases, leaving 14 bases between them. Germline V CDR1 and CDR2: MNHEY, SMNVEV (reference sequence). For the CDR3, the DNA is TGTGCCAGCAGCTTGGGATACGGGGATGAGCAGTTCTTC. Translating it yields CASSLGYGDEQFF.

V gene TRBV29-1 combines with J gene TRBJ2-1; tentative D call: TRBD2 (5 bases). The CDR3 loop spans 15 amino acids. Trimming left V 0 bases short and J 0 bases short, with 9 bases between. CDR1 is SQVTM and CDR2 is ANQGSEA in the germline V gene. The CDR3 sequence: CSVEDLGSSYNEQFF. Here the CDR3 DNA reads TGCAGCGTTGAAGATCTTGGGAGCTCCTACAATGAGCAGTTCTTC.

The gene calls are TRBV4-1 and TRBJ2-7, with 15 nucleotides matching TRBD2. The germline gives CDR1 MGHRA, CDR2 YSYEKL. V trimming: 3 bases; J trimming: 2 bases; junction bases outside the gene matches: 17. The CDR3 sequence is 21 residues long. The CDR3 DNA is TGCGCCAGCAGCCATCTGATCGGGACTAGCGGGAGGTCCCACAATACCTACGAGCAGTACTTC. It encodes CASSHLIGTSGRSHNTYEQYF.

The rearrangement joins TRBV20-1 to TRBJ2-5, with D hard to call. Germline V gene data show CDR1 as DFQATT and CDR2 as SNEGSKA (reference sequence). V was shortened by 0 bases and J by 4 bases, with 9 bases between the two germline ends. The CDR3 is made up of 13 amino acids. This CDR3 reads CSARDWDSETQYF. In DNA form, the CDR3 reads TGCAGTGCTAGAGATTGGGATTCAGAGACCCAGTACTTC.

The chain uses TRBV27 and TRBJ1-5; 8 bases map to TRBD1. This CDR3 spans 16 amino acids. Germline CDR1 MNHEY, CDR2 SMNVEV (reference sequence). With 8 bases clipped from V and 4 bases from J, the junction kept 13 bases outside the gene matches. CDR3 nucleotide sequence: TGTGCCAGCCGTTCCGAGACAGGGGCGTTGAATCAGCCCCAGCATTTT. It encodes CASRSETGALNQPQHF.

The chain employs TRBV6-9 and TRBJ1-5, with D tentatively TRBD1 (6 bases). The CDR3 length is 13 residues. Germline loops: CDR1 MNHGY, CDR2 SVAAGI. V was pared by 7 bases and J by 4 bases, with 11 bases between. The CDR3 loop reads CASTGDTNQPQHF. In DNA, the CDR3 is TGTGCCAGCACAGGGGACACAAATCAGCCCCAGCATTTT.

The CDR3 loop reads CASSSTGGDTEAFF. DNA of the CDR3: TGTGCCAGCAGTTCGACAGGGGGAGACACTGAAGCTTTCTTT. The rearrangement uses TRBV27 and TRBJ1-1, with TRBD1 matching 9 bases. The length of the CDR3 is 14 residues. V was clipped by 4 bases and J by 3 bases; unmatched bases: 3. Per germline, CDR1 MNHEY and CDR2 SMNVEV (reference sequence).

The rearrangement links TRBV5-6 to TRBJ2-1; D possibly corresponds to TRBD2 (5 bases). The CDR3 is made up of 12 amino acids. V lost 0 bases to trimming and J lost 9 bases, with 7 bases between them. The germline CDR1 and CDR2 sequences are SGHDT and YYEEEE. The CDR3 bases are TGTGCCAGCAGCTTGGTCGCGGGTGAGCAGTTCTTC. Translated: CASSLVAGEQFF. Looking up the rest from reference TRBV5-6 and TRBJ2-1 gives the full variable domain: DAGVTQSPTHLIKTRGQQVTLRCSPKSGHDTVSWYQQALGQGPQFIFQYYEEEERQRGNFPDRFSGHQFPNYSSELNVNALLLGDSALYLCASSLVAGEQFFGPGTRLTVL.

This chain connects TRBV7-9 to TRBJ2-7; the D gene is possibly TRBD2 (6 bases). CDR1 is SEHNR and CDR2 is FQNEAQ in the germline V gene (reference sequence). The CDR3 has 15 residues. V was pared by 0 bases and J by 0 bases, with 9 bases between. The CDR3 region has the DNA TGTGCCAGCAGCTTAGCGCGGCGGGACTCCTACGAGCAGTACTTC. Its translation: CASSLARRDSYEQYF.

This rearrangement joins TRBV12-3 or TRBV12-4 to TRBJ1-1; D call uncertain. The CDR3 extends over 13 amino acids. V lost 0 bases and J lost 6, with 8 bases in between. CDR3 amino acids: CASSLAGVAEAFF. In nucleotides, the CDR3 is TGTGCCAGCAGTTTAGCAGGAGTCGCTGAAGCTTTCTTT.

This sequence joins TRBV5-4 and TRBJ2-7; D gene ambiguous. V was cut by 2 bases and J by 0 bases, with 3 bases left in between. Germline V gene sequence: CDR1 SGHNT, CDR2 YYREEE (reference sequence). The CDR3 has 12 amino acids. The CDR3: CASSFSSYEQYF. The CDR3 DNA sequence: TGTGCCAGCAGCTTCAGCTCCTACGAGCAGTACTTC.

The chain is built from TRBV14 and TRBJ2-7; unclear D gene. V was cut by 0 bases and J by 3 bases, with 9 bases left in between. The germline CDR1 and CDR2 sequences are SGHDN and FVKESK. This CDR3 is 14 amino acids long. For the CDR3, the DNA is TGTGCCAGCAGCCAAGACCGCAGAGACTACGAGCAGTACTTC. It specifies CASSQDRRDYEQYF.